The 19 T cell receptor beta chains below come from one sample, sequenced in a study of shared clonotypes between healthy human individuals. Here immunoSEQ multiplex PCR was the method, and the copy in TCRdb shows in-frame clones only, minus some. The table has more than 500,000 clones, 95% to 96% seen once. Sequences were obtained from naive CD4+ T cells sorted from blood. Specified subset: CD45RA+ positively selected. The receptors here all came from a woman in her 30s in good health.

The chain employs TRBV7-6 and TRBJ2-3; 15 bases line up with TRBD2. The CDR3 length is 18 residues. The J segment lost 4 bases and the V segment lost 2 bases, leaving 7 bases of the junction unmatched. Germline lookup yields CDR1 SGHVS and CDR2 FNYEAQ. Written as DNA, the CDR3 is TGTGCCAGCAGCTTAAAAAGGACTAGCGGGAGGGTGTCAGATACGCAGTATTTT. It encodes CASSLKRTSGRVSDTQYF.

The chain recombines TRBV7-8 with TRBJ2-3; TRBD1 might be the D (5 bases). The CDR3 has 19 amino acids. Germline V lookup: CDR1 SGHVS, CDR2 FQNEAQ. Deletions cut 1 base from V and 5 bases from J, with 25 bases between. For the CDR3, the DNA is TGTGCCAGCAGCTTAGTCGGTTGGAATGACGCGCTAGGGGTAGATACGCAGTATTTT. It translates to CASSLVGWNDALGVDTQYF.

Comments on this clone: Other DNA sequences in this sample translate to the same CDR3. J is TRBJ1-2 and V is TRBV4-2; TRBD1 might be the D (6 bases). Germline CDR1 and CDR2: LGHNA and YNFKEQ. V was shortened by 2 bases and J by 1 base, with 11 bases between the two germline ends. This CDR3 spans 15 amino acids. The CDR3 DNA reads TGTGCCAGCAGCCAACCGGGACAACGTAACTATGGCTACACCTTC. It is translated as CASSQPGQRNYGYTF.

There are a few counts of this clone. The chain joins TRBV7-9 to TRBJ1-3; D call uncertain. Deletions cut 4 bases from V and 3 bases from J, with 7 bases between. The length of the CDR3 is 13 residues. Germline loops: CDR1 SEHNR, CDR2 FQNEAQ (reference sequence). Written as DNA, the CDR3 is TGTGCCAGCAGCTCAATCTTTGGAAACACCATATATTTT. This translates into CASSSIFGNTIYF.

The rearrangement uses TRBV28 and TRBJ1-2, with a possible D match to TRBD1 (5 bases). The CDR3 spans 14 residues. Between the trimmed V and J ends, which lost 6 bases and 4 bases, there was a span of 15 bases. Germline lookup yields CDR1 MDHEN and CDR2 SYDVKM. This CDR3 is CASSLGLGGYGYTF. The CDR3 nucleotides read TGTGCCAGCAGCCTTGGCCTTGGGGGCTATGGCTACACCTTC.

This clone has just one count. CDR3 DNA sequence: TGTGCCAGTAGTATCAAGATCGGAAACACCATATATTTT. This translates into CASSIKIGNTIYF. The chain employs TRBV19 and TRBJ1-3; unclear D gene. Germline V gene data show CDR1 as LNHDA and CDR2 as SQIVND (reference sequence). The ends were cut back, 3 bases at V and 4 bases at J, with 7 bases in the middle. This CDR3 is built from 13 residues.

The chain uses TRBV28 and TRBJ2-7; 8 bases fit TRBD1. Germline V CDR1 and CDR2: MDHEN, SYDVKM. V was clipped by 5 bases and J by 5 bases; unmatched bases: 8. The CDR3 has 14 amino acids. The CDR3 nucleotides are TGTGCCAGCAGTGCGCCGGGGACAGGCGACGAGCAGTACTTC. Its protein product is CASSAPGTGDEQYF.

A word on this clone: This same CDR3 is encoded by further DNA sequences in the sample. The chain links TRBV28 to TRBJ2-3; perhaps TRBD1 as D (5 bases). Trimming removed 5 bases from V and 0 bases from J, with 6 bases in between. Germline CDR1 is MDHEN and CDR2 is SYDVKM. There are 13 residues in the CDR3. The CDR3: CASSPGSTDTQYF. In DNA, the CDR3 is TGTGCCAGCAGTCCAGGGAGCACAGATACGCAGTATTTT. The full variable domain, completed using reference TRBV28 and TRBJ2-3, is DVKVTQSSRYLVKRTGEKVFLECVQDMDHENMFWYRQDPGLGLRLIYFSYDVKMKEKGDIPEGYSVSREKKERFSLILESASTNQTSMYLCASSPGSTDTQYFGPGTRLTVL.

The genes are TRBV6-1 and TRBJ2-5, with 9 bases lining up with TRBD1. The DNA matches TRBJ2-7 better at its end, which makes the J call doubtful. CDR3 length: 13 amino acids. Germline CDR1 and CDR2: MNHNS and SASEGT. CDR3 DNA: TGTGCCAGCAGTTCACAGGGGGCCGACGAGCAGTACTTC. This gives the protein CASSSQGADEQYF.

The V and J genes are TRBV5-5 and TRBJ1-5; D ambiguous. The ends were cut back, 1 base at V and 7 bases at J, with 9 bases in the middle. CDR1 SGHKS and CDR2 YYEKEE come from the germline V gene (reference sequence). The CDR3 is 13 residues long. The CDR3 sequence is CASSLRERQPQHF. The CDR3 DNA is TGTGCCAGCAGCTTGAGGGAGCGGCAGCCCCAGCATTTT.

DNA of the CDR3: TGTGCCAGCAGTAATGGGGCCGGAGGGGGGTACACCTTC. It specifies CASSNGAGGGYTF. The chain is built from TRBV28 and TRBJ1-2; D perhaps matches TRBD1 (6 bases). Germline V gene data show CDR1 as MDHEN and CDR2 as SYDVKM. V was cut by 5 bases and J by 11 bases, with 18 bases left in between. The CDR3 is 13 amino acids.

The rearrangement uses TRBV29-1 and TRBJ2-2; D might be TRBD1 (7 bases). V lost 4 bases and J 2 bases, leaving 11 bases between the germline ends. The CDR3 is 14 amino acids. Germline V gene sequence: CDR1 SQVTM, CDR2 ANQGSEA. This CDR3 reads CSVARGANTGELFF. DNA for the CDR3: TGCAGCGTTGCCAGGGGGGCTAACACCGGGGAGCTGTTTTTT.

The chain uses TRBV6-5 and TRBJ2-5; no clear D. CDR1 and CDR2 (germline): MNHEY, SVGAGI. V was clipped by 0 bases and J by 2 bases, with 10 bases between them. The CDR3 consists of 15 residues. This chain's CDR3 is CASSYSWAPQETQYF. Written as DNA, the CDR3 is TGTGCCAGCAGTTACTCTTGGGCTCCACAAGAGACCCAGTACTTC.

This clone came up once. This chain connects TRBV7-2 to TRBJ2-3; possibly TRBD1 for D (6 bases). Deletions cut 5 bases from V and 0 bases from J, with 15 bases between. The CDR3 runs to 16 residues. The V gene's germline CDR1 is SGHTA and CDR2 FQGNSA. In nucleotides, the CDR3 is TGTGCCAGCAGCCTCCAACAGGGAACTAGCACAGATACGCAGTATTTT. This codes for CASSLQQGTSTDTQYF.

For the CDR3, the DNA is TGTGCCAGCGACTTAGCGGGACGGTCGACCGGGGAGCTGTTTTTT. Protein product: CASDLAGRSTGELFF. The chain links TRBV28 to TRBJ2-2, with TRBD2 matching over 8 bases. This CDR3 contains 15 residues. The J segment lost 5 bases and the V segment lost 8 bases, leaving 10 bases of the junction unmatched. CDR1 and CDR2 (germline): MDHEN, SYDVKM.

The V gene is TRBV7-9, the J gene TRBJ1-1; D is possibly TRBD1 (5 bases). Trimming took off 2 bases at V and 5 bases at J, with 15 bases between the two ends. Germline lookup yields CDR1 SEHNR and CDR2 FQNEAQ (reference sequence). The CDR3 runs to 15 residues. CDR3 coding DNA: TGTGCCAGCAGCTTATTTCGGGGGACGGGAACTGAAGCTTTCTTT. This sequence encodes CASSLFRGTGTEAFF.

This chain connects TRBV19 to TRBJ1-4, with D possibly TRBD1 on 6 matching bases. Germline lookup yields CDR1 LNHDA and CDR2 SQIVND (reference sequence). The CDR3 has 12 amino acids. The V end lost 6 bases, the J end lost 7 bases, and 9 bases lay between the germline ends. DNA of the CDR3: TGTGCCAGTAGCGGGGGCACTGAAAAACTGTTTTTT. It yields the protein CASSGGTEKLFF. Looking up the rest from reference TRBV19 and TRBJ1-4 gives the full variable domain: DGGITQSPKYLFRKEGQNVTLSCEQNLNHDAMYWYRQDPGQGLRLIYYSQIVNDFQKGDIAEGYSVSREKKESFPLTVTSAQKNPTAFYLCASSGGTEKLFFGSGTQLSVL.

The V gene is TRBV6-5, the J gene TRBJ2-7, with 7 positions matching TRBD2. The V gene end was trimmed by 6 bases and the J gene end by 3 bases; junction bases not matched to a gene: 11. The V gene's germline CDR1 is MNHEY and CDR2 SVGAGI. This CDR3 has 15 amino acids. The CDR3 spells CASRSTGTTFYEQYF. Written as DNA, the CDR3 is TGTGCCAGCAGATCGACCGGGACTACTTTCTACGAGCAGTACTTC.

The gene calls are TRBV28 and TRBJ1-1; D is unclear. The ends were cut back, 6 bases at V and 3 bases at J, with 17 bases in the middle. This CDR3 is 15 amino acids long. The germline CDR1 and CDR2 sequences are MDHEN and SYDVKM. CDR3 nucleotides: TGTGCCAGCAGCCCCGCGCCCGGGTGGGACACTGAAGCTTTCTTT. Translated, it gives CASSPAPGWDTEAFF.